Presented here are 27 T cell receptor beta chains from one specimen sequenced in a study of T cell responses to AZD1222 COVID-19 vaccine. The table came from immunoSEQ multiplex PCR; TCRdb's copy has only in-frame clones and leaves some out. The sample has around 150,000 clones, less than 95% seen once. The sample consisted of peripheral blood, taken 28 days after the second AZD1222 dose. All receptors come from an adult who received the AZD1222 COVID-19 vaccine.

V is TRBV5-4 and J is TRBJ1-2; no clear D. The ends were cut back, 4 bases at V and 0 bases at J, with 10 bases in the middle. The CDR3 extends over 14 amino acids. Germline CDR1 reads SGHNT; CDR2 reads YYREEE (reference sequence). The CDR3 sequence: CASSLSGSNYGYTF. The CDR3 nucleotides are TGTGCCAGCAGCCTGTCGGGATCTAACTATGGCTACACCTTC.

The chain combines TRBV28 with TRBJ2-5; D is ambiguous. Germline assignment: CDR1 MDHEN and CDR2 SYDVKM. Trimming stripped 3 bases from V and 2 bases from J, with 7 bases between. The CDR3 covers 13 residues. The CDR3 sequence: CASSFGRQETQYF. DNA of the CDR3: TGTGCCAGCAGTTTCGGTAGGCAAGAGACCCAGTACTTC.

J is TRBJ1-5 and V is TRBV19, with 7 positions matching TRBD1. The CDR3 is made up of 15 amino acids. Trimming removed 5 bases from V and 0 bases from J; junction bases left unmatched: 4. From germline, CDR1 is LNHDA and CDR2 SQIVND (reference sequence). In DNA form, the CDR3 reads TGTGCCAGTAGTCCGGGACAGCGTAGCAATCAGCCCCAGCATTTT. Translation gives CASSPGQRSNQPQHF. The whole variable domain, filled in from reference TRBV19 and TRBJ1-5, reads DGGITQSPKYLFRKEGQNVTLSCEQNLNHDAMYWYRQDPGQGLRLIYYSQIVNDFQKGDIAEGYSVSREKKESFPLTVTSAQKNPTAFYLCASSPGQRSNQPQHFGDGTRLSIL.

V and J are TRBV28 and TRBJ1-3; no clear D. V shed 3 bases and J shed 0 bases, with 15 bases lying between them. This CDR3 region has 17 residues. From germline, CDR1 is MDHEN and CDR2 SYDVKM. DNA of the CDR3: TGTGCCAGCAGTTTCCCCGTCCAGTCCTACTCTGGAAACACCATATATTTT. Translation: CASSFPVQSYSGNTIYF.

The V and J genes are TRBV5-4 and TRBJ1-2; D might be TRBD1 (5 bases). The CDR3 sequence is 17 residues long. Between the trimmed V and J ends, which lost 4 bases and 8 bases, there was a span of 27 bases. In germline, CDR1 is SGHNT, CDR2 YYREEE (reference sequence). CDR3 sequence (DNA): TGTGCCAGCAGCCGGGGGAACACCCAACCCCTGATAGGAGGCTACACCTTC. It is translated as CASSRGNTQPLIGGYTF.

This clone was recorded once. The genes are TRBV3-1 (or the pseudogene TRBV3-2) and TRBJ1-6, with D unclear. The CDR3 is 14 residues long. Per the germline V gene, CDR1 is LGHDT and CDR2 is YNNKEL (reference sequence). V dropped 4 bases and J dropped 3 bases, with 7 bases sitting between them. For the CDR3, the DNA is TGTGCCAGCAGCCCACAGAGCTATAATTCACCCCTCCACTTT. Its protein product is CASSPQSYNSPLHF.

The J gene is TRBJ2-7, the V gene TRBV7-2; TRBD2 aligns across 8 bases. V shed 2 bases, J shed 2 bases, and the junction held 11 bases outside the gene matches. Per germline, CDR1 SGHTA and CDR2 FQGNSA. CDR3 length: 17 amino acids. CDR3 loop: CASSLMKAGVGPYEQYF. In nucleotides, the CDR3 is TGTGCCAGCAGCTTAATGAAAGCGGGAGTCGGTCCCTACGAGCAGTACTTC.

This clone was observed a single time. CDR3 coding DNA: TGTGCCAGCAGCTTAGATTGGCGGGTCGGGGAGCAGTACTTC. Residues: CASSLDWRVGEQYF. This rearrangement joins TRBV11-2 to TRBJ2-7; D is possibly TRBD2 (5 bases). The CDR3 is made up of 14 amino acids. Germline V gives CDR1 SGHAT, CDR2 FQNNGV. V lost 0 bases and J 7 bases, leaving 13 bases between the germline ends.

The V and J genes are TRBV19 and TRBJ1-2; 7 bases agree with TRBD1. J gave up 0 bases and V 4 bases, and 5 bases lay outside the gene matches. CDR1 and CDR2 (germline): LNHDA, SQIVND (reference sequence). CDR3 length equals 15 residues. The CDR3 reads CASSRSGGSNYGYTF. The CDR3 DNA is TGTGCCAGTAGTAGGTCAGGGGGTTCTAACTATGGCTACACCTTC. The variable domain in full, with the rest retrieved from reference TRBV19 and TRBJ1-2, is DGGITQSPKYLFRKEGQNVTLSCEQNLNHDAMYWYRQDPGQGLRLIYYSQIVNDFQKGDIAEGYSVSREKKESFPLTVTSAQKNPTAFYLCASSRSGGSNYGYTFGSGTRLTVV.

This clone was seen a single time. The V call is TRBV29-1, the J call TRBJ1-2, with a tentative D call TRBD1 (5 bases). CDR1 and CDR2 from the germline V gene are SQVTM and ANQGSEA. This CDR3 spans 12 amino acids. V was trimmed by 7 bases and J by 4 bases, leaving 13 bases between them. The chain's CDR3 is CSAQTAAYGYTF. CDR3 bases: TGCAGCGCCCAGACAGCGGCCTATGGCTACACCTTC.

The rearrangement joins TRBV2 to TRBJ1-5, with D possibly TRBD1 on 5 matching bases. V was trimmed by 4 bases and J by 3 bases, leaving 13 bases between them. Germline V gene lookup returns CDR1 SNHLY and CDR2 FYNNEI. The CDR3 spans 15 residues. CDR3 DNA: TGTGCCAGCAGTGCGGACGGGACCTTCAATCAGCCCCAGCATTTT. It encodes CASSADGTFNQPQHF.

The rearrangement joins TRBV14 to TRBJ1-2; D gene uncertain. Germline V gives CDR1 SGHDN, CDR2 FVKESK. The CDR3 length is 15 residues. Trimming cost V 3 bases and J 0 bases, with 11 bases left between them. Here the CDR3 DNA reads TGTGCCAGCAGCCAGAGTACAGTTCCTAACTATGGCTACACCTTC. Translation gives CASSQSTVPNYGYTF.

In DNA form, the CDR3 reads TGTGCCAGCACGTCAGGGAACACCGGGGAGCTGTTTTTT. As protein: CASTSGNTGELFF. The chain recombines TRBV12-3 or TRBV12-4 with TRBJ2-2; D remains ambiguous. This CDR3 is built from 13 residues. V lost 7 bases, J lost 1 base, and 7 bases lay in between.

This rearrangement joins TRBV24-1 to TRBJ1-5; D is unresolved. Trimming left V 5 bases short and J 5 bases short, with 6 bases between. This CDR3 contains 12 residues. Germline V gives CDR1 KGHDR, CDR2 SFDVKD. This CDR3 is CATSADHQPQHF. For the CDR3, the DNA is TGTGCCACCAGTGCAGATCATCAGCCCCAGCATTTT.

The chain employs TRBV2 and TRBJ1-6; D remains ambiguous. CDR3 length: 13 amino acids. From germline, CDR1 is SNHLY and CDR2 FYNNEI. The ends were cut back, 4 bases at V and 6 bases at J, with 7 bases in the middle. CDR3 sequence (DNA): TGTGCCAGCAGTGGGAACGTTAATTCACCCCTCCACTTT. This translates into CASSGNVNSPLHF.

V is TRBV30 and J is TRBJ2-5, with TRBD2 matching over 9 bases. Germline CDR1 and CDR2: GTSNPN and SVGIG (reference sequence). The CDR3 covers 16 residues. V lost 2 bases and J lost 2; bases outside the gene matches: 9. The CDR3 DNA follows: TGTGCCTGGAGTCGGGGTACTAGCGGGTATCAAGAGACCCAGTACTTC. Translating it yields CAWSRGTSGYQETQYF.

This chain connects TRBV5-5 to TRBJ2-7; D tentatively fits TRBD1 or TRBD2 (5 bases each). Looked up from germline, CDR1 is SGHKS and CDR2 is YYEKEE (reference sequence). CDR3 size: 14 residues. Trimming shortened V by 2 bases and J by 0 bases, and 9 bases separated the two germline ends. CDR3 loop: CASSLDGASYEQYF. CDR3 nucleotides: TGTGCCAGCAGCTTAGACGGGGCCTCCTACGAGCAGTACTTC.

The CDR3 bases are TGCAGTGCTCGTGTGTTGAGCTATGGCTACACCTTC. This gives the protein CSARVLSYGYTF. The chain combines TRBV20-1 with TRBJ1-2; D is uncertain. The V gene lost 5 bases and the J gene lost 4 bases, with 11 bases spanning the gap. CDR3 length: 12 amino acids. Germline assignment: CDR1 DFQATT and CDR2 SNEGSKA (reference sequence).

This chain links TRBV3-1 (or the pseudogene TRBV3-2) with TRBJ1-3; 7 positions agree with TRBD1. Germline CDR1 reads LGHDT; CDR2 reads YNNKEL (reference sequence). This CDR3 comprises 16 residues. V was pared by 1 base and J by 3 bases, with 6 bases of the junction left unmatched. CDR3 protein: CASSQGRGGGGNTIYF. CDR3 DNA sequence: TGTGCCAGCAGCCAAGGCAGGGGGGGAGGTGGAAACACCATATATTTT.

The chain employs TRBV24-1 and TRBJ1-5; D ambiguous. CDR3 length: 14 amino acids. The germline V gene encodes CDR1 KGHDR and CDR2 SFDVKD. Trimming took 9 bases from V and 2 from J, leaving 13 bases between them. The CDR3 DNA follows: TGTGCCACCTCCCAAGGACCGGGCAATCAGCCCCAGCATTTT. It yields the protein CATSQGPGNQPQHF.

The chain combines TRBV18 with TRBJ2-7; D is ambiguous. CDR3 length: 13 amino acids. Trimming pared 3 bases from V and 2 bases from J, leaving 8 bases between. CDR1 and CDR2 from the germline V gene are KGHSH and LQKENI. In nucleotides, the CDR3 is TGTGCCAGCTCACCTGATCTGGCCTACGAGCAGTACTTC. This sequence encodes CASSPDLAYEQYF.

The gene calls are TRBV19 and TRBJ1-2; D might be TRBD1 (6 bases). The germline gives CDR1 LNHDA, CDR2 SQIVND (reference sequence). The CDR3 extends over 17 amino acids. V lost 4 bases and J lost 4, with 22 bases in between. The CDR3 DNA reads as TGTGCCAGTAGTAATGATCTCCCGGGACAATTCCGCTATGGCTACACCTTC. It specifies CASSNDLPGQFRYGYTF.

This clone has a handful of counts. This rearrangement joins TRBV28 to TRBJ2-7, with D possibly matching TRBD1 (7 bases). The CDR3 is 13 residues long. Germline V gene data show CDR1 as MDHEN and CDR2 as SYDVKM. V was pared by 6 bases and J by 3 bases, with 12 bases between. Here the CDR3 DNA reads TGTGCCAGCAGACCGCAGGGGGGCTACGAGCAGTACTTC. It codes for CASRPQGGYEQYF.

This chain uses TRBV5-4 with TRBJ1-2; the D is unclear. Germline CDR1 and CDR2: SGHNT and YYREEE (reference sequence). The length of the CDR3 is 12 residues. With 4 bases removed from V and 0 bases from J, the gap between germline ends came to 4 bases. The CDR3 DNA is TGTGCCAGCAGCCCCTCTAACTATGGCTACACCTTC. It is translated as CASSPSNYGYTF.

The rearrangement links TRBV7-9 to TRBJ2-1; no definite D call. This CDR3 is 17 amino acids long. CDR1 is SEHNR and CDR2 is FQNEAQ in the germline V gene (reference sequence). V dropped 4 bases and J dropped 5 bases, with 21 bases sitting between them. The CDR3 protein is CASSSPRQARSNNEQFF. CDR3 DNA sequence: TGTGCCAGCAGCTCCCCGAGGCAGGCCCGAAGCAACAATGAGCAGTTCTTC.

The chain combines TRBV28 with TRBJ2-6; 7 bases are a match to TRBD1. This CDR3 contains 15 residues. The V and J ends lost 5 bases and 0 bases, in that order; junction bases with no gene match: 1. The germline CDR1 and CDR2 sequences are MDHEN and SYDVKM. DNA for the CDR3: TGTGCCAGCAGTGGACAGGACTCTGGGGCCAACGTCCTGACTTTC. The encoded protein is CASSGQDSGANVLTF.

The V and J genes are TRBV19 and TRBJ2-6; no definite D call. Trimming shortened V by 8 bases and J by 0 bases, and 17 bases separated the two germline ends. CDR1 and CDR2 (germline): LNHDA, SQIVND (reference sequence). The CDR3 is 17 residues long. This chain's CDR3 is CASGRPGRTSGANVLTF. Written as DNA, the CDR3 is TGTGCCAGTGGTCGGCCCGGACGCACCTCTGGGGCCAACGTCCTGACTTTC.